The 2 T cell receptor beta chains below all came from one sample that was sequenced in a study of T cells in Graves' hyperthyroidism and ophthalmopathy. RNA transcripts provided the source from which TCR beta CDR3 regions were amplified. First-round RT-PCR of the TCR CDR3 relied on the HTBI primer set. A single record per CDR3 protein comes from TCRdb applying MiXCR to the multiplex PCR reads. Of roughly 740,000 distinct CDR3 sequences in the sample, approximately 16% were seen once. The material sequenced was blood. These TCRs come from a man between 18 and 29 years old with Graves' hyperthyroidism.

This chain joins TRBV7-2 and TRBJ1-1; D may be TRBD1 (6 bases). This CDR3 is built from 14 residues. V was cut by 5 bases and J by 4 bases, with 14 bases left in between. CDR1 and CDR2 (germline): SGHTA, FQGNSA. CDR3 region: CASSKQGPGTEAFF. For the CDR3, the DNA is TGTGCCAGCAGCAAGCAGGGGCCCGGCACTGAAGCTTTCTTT.

The chain is built from TRBV6-5 and TRBJ2-1; a weak D match, TRBD1 (6 bases). V was pared by 2 bases and J by 9 bases, with 11 bases between. The CDR3 is 13 residues long. Germline assignment: CDR1 MNHEY and CDR2 SVGAGI. Here the CDR3 DNA reads TGTGCCAGCAGTTACGGGGGCGGAAGTGAGCAGTTCTTC. The encoded protein is CASSYGGGSEQFF.